What follows is one T cell receptor beta chain and its context. The entry originates in a study of blood T cell repertoires in COVID-19. Looking at the study overall: The study drew acute and convalescent COVID-19 samples from the United States, Italy and Spain. From T cells, B-cell-depleted T cells, or PBMCs came the material, which was cDNA or gDNA.

Living in under 30 US areas, the participants were between roughly 18 and 95 years of age. From germline, CDR1 is SGDLS and CDR2 YYNGEE. V was pared by 4 bases and J by 1 base, with 13 bases between. This CDR3 is 15 amino acids long. Sequencing used immunoSEQ multiplex PCR; TCRdb keeps in-frame clones, though not all of them. The sample contains approximately 300,000 clones, 85% to 90% of which appear only once. The receptor's source is a young woman who had recovered from COVID-19. The material sequenced was PBMCs or T cells enriched from blood (not recorded which). The chain carries TRBV9 and TRBJ2-3; D is uncertain. The CDR3 DNA follows: TGTGCCAGCAGCTCTGAGATGGTTGGCACAGATACGCAGTATTTT. It encodes CASSSEMVGTDTQYF.